This TCR beta chain derives from a study of radiation and T cells in renal cell carcinoma. Time point reported: baseline pretreatment blood. As to treatment: 15 Gy SBRT to primary tumor, nephrectomy 4 weeks later. Germline V gene lookup returns CDR1 LNHDA and CDR2 SQIVND (reference sequence). The CDR3 loop spans 13 amino acids. With 3 bases removed from V and 3 bases from J, the gap between germline ends came to 8 bases. Sequencing was performed with immunoSEQ multiplex PCR; in TCRdb, only in-frame clones are kept and a portion is missing. The data show some 150,000 clones, 83% seen once. Study-level findings and limits: Baseline intratumoral clonotype presence is unknown without pretreatment biopsies.

As for this clone: Its target is not known.

The origin of this receptor is a woman aged 45 to 65 with renal cell carcinoma. Sequencing was performed on blood, taken from a patient whose treatment included radiotherapy and nephrectomy. The chain carries TRBV19 and TRBJ2-5; D possibly corresponds to TRBD2 (6 bases). CDR3 loop: CASSIGTEETQYF. CDR3 DNA sequence: TGTGCCAGTAGTATCGGGACTGAAGAGACCCAGTACTTC.